This T cell receptor beta chain was sequenced in a study of PD-1 blockade in mismatch repair-deficient tumors. The overall study: Patients had approximately 12 mismatch repair-deficient cancer types, all previously treated and progressing.

From germline, CDR1 is SNHLY and CDR2 FYNNEI. The CDR3 length is 14 residues. V was pared by 4 bases and J by 7 bases, with 14 bases between. TCRdb's copy holds only in-frame clones and misses some; the assay was immunoSEQ multiplex PCR. In the table there are about 51,000 clones, around four fifths of which are singletons. Study-wide results and limits: After pembrolizumab, tumor-resident clones rose rapidly, then generally contracted before radiologic responses.

All patients were mismatch repair deficient, assessed by either PCR or immunohistochemistry. Details on this clone: Antigen unknown.

This specimen was peripheral blood, taken 4 weeks after starting pembrolizumab. J is TRBJ2-1 and V is TRBV2; tentative D call: TRBD2 (5 bases). This receptor was obtained from an adult with mismatch repair-deficient cancer. The CDR3, as DNA: TGTGCCAGCAGTGGCGATCGGGATTGGAATGAGCAGTTCTTC. Translating gives CASSGDRDWNEQFF.